The 30 T cell receptor beta chains below come from one sample, sequenced in a study of T cells after somatic rescue of genetic block. Sequencing used immunoSEQ multiplex PCR; TCRdb keeps in-frame clones, though not all of them. This sample has about 14,000 clones, with over 65% found just once. The sample comprised peripheral blood mononuclear cells (PBMCs). The receptors here all came from a boy younger than 18.

The gene calls are TRBV2 and TRBJ1-5; possibly TRBD1 for D (5 bases). The germline V gene has CDR1 SNHLY and CDR2 FYNNEI. Trimming left V 3 bases short and J 0 bases short, with 9 bases between. The CDR3 length is 15 residues. The CDR3 reads CASSDPRVSNQPQHF. CDR3 bases: TGTGCCAGCAGTGACCCCAGGGTTAGCAATCAGCCCCAGCATTTT.

The chain combines TRBV7-9 with TRBJ1-2; TRBD1 matches 8 bases. CDR1 and CDR2 (germline): SEHNR, FQNEAQ (reference sequence). Germline trimming cut 1 base from V and 14 bases from J; bases unmatched to any gene: 9. The CDR3 sequence is 13 residues long. As DNA, the CDR3 is TGTGCCAGCAGCTTAGAAGGGGGACAGGTCGAGACCTTC. It codes for CASSLEGGQVETF. Complete variable domain (other parts from reference TRBV7-9 and TRBJ1-2): DTGVSQNPRHKITKRGQNVTFRCDPISEHNRLYWYRQTLGQGPEFLTYFQNEAQLEKSRLLSDRFSAERPKGSFSTLEIQRTEQGDSAMYLCASSLEGGQVETFGSGTRLTVV.

The chain recombines TRBV19 with TRBJ1-4; maybe TRBD1 (5 bases). This CDR3 comprises 11 residues. CDR1 is LNHDA and CDR2 is SQIVND in the germline V gene (reference sequence). CDR3: CAGRYNEKLFF. CDR3 sequence (DNA): TGTGCGGGACGGTATAATGAAAAACTGTTTTTT.

V is TRBV4-1 and J is TRBJ1-2, with D uncertain. The V gene lost 0 bases and the J gene lost 2 bases, with 22 bases spanning the gap. Germline V gene data show CDR1 as MGHRA and CDR2 as YSYEKL. The CDR3 has 19 residues. DNA for the CDR3: TGCGCCAGCAGCCAAGATTTATCGGTTTGGGGAGTCGGAAACTATGGCTACACCTTC. This sequence encodes CASSQDLSVWGVGNYGYTF.

The CDR3 here is CASSFGGDGAKNIQYF. CDR3 sequence (DNA): TGTGCCAGCAGTTTTGGTGGTGATGGGGCCAAAAACATTCAGTACTTC. The chain uses TRBV28 and TRBJ2-4; D gene uncertain. The V gene's germline CDR1 is MDHEN and CDR2 SYDVKM. The V end was cut by 3 bases, the J end by 1 base, with 13 bases between. The CDR3 consists of 16 residues. Using reference TRBV28 and TRBJ2-4 for the parts outside the CDR3, the full variable domain is DVKVTQSSRYLVKRTGEKVFLECVQDMDHENMFWYRQDPGLGLRLIYFSYDVKMKEKGDIPEGYSVSREKKERFSLILESASTNQTSMYLCASSFGGDGAKNIQYFGAGTRLSVL.

The CDR3 coding sequence is TGTGCCAGCAGCCCCCGGGACAGGGGGCAAGAGACCCAGTACTTC. Its protein is CASSPRDRGQETQYF. The V gene is TRBV9, the J gene TRBJ2-5, with 11 bases identical to TRBD1. The V and J ends lost 4 bases and 2 bases, in that order; junction bases with no gene match: 4. This CDR3 comprises 15 residues. Germline values: CDR1 SGDLS, CDR2 YYNGEE.

The sample holds one count of this clone. The chain is built from TRBV10-1 and TRBJ2-1; 10 bases line up with TRBD1. CDR3 length: 11 amino acids. In germline, CDR1 is WNHNN, CDR2 SYGVQD (reference sequence). The V and J ends lost 8 bases and 8 bases, in that order; junction bases with no gene match: 0. The CDR3 is CASGQGDEQFF. The DNA of the CDR3 is TGCGCCAGCGGACAGGGGGATGAGCAGTTCTTC.

The gene calls are TRBV6-5 and TRBJ2-3; D might be TRBD1 (6 bases). The CDR3 is 14 residues long. CDR1 and CDR2 (germline): MNHEY, SVGAGI. The germline V and J ends were trimmed by 5 bases and 1 base, with 10 bases remaining between them. CDR3 coding DNA: TGTGCCAGCAGTCTATGGGGGCGCACAGATACGCAGTATTTT. This codes for CASSLWGRTDTQYF.

This clone was found a few times. This chain links TRBV19 with TRBJ1-5; D unresolved. The CDR3 is 13 residues long. V was clipped by 8 bases and J by 1 base, with 9 bases between them. CDR1 LNHDA and CDR2 SQIVND come from the germline V gene (reference sequence). CDR3 nucleotides: TGTGCCAGTCAGTTGCGAAGCAATCAGCCCCAGCATTTT. This gives the protein CASQLRSNQPQHF.

The rearrangement uses TRBV9 and TRBJ2-6; 15 bases match TRBD2. CDR1 is SGDLS and CDR2 is YYNGEE in the germline V gene. Trimming at V came to 4 bases and at J to 2 bases, leaving 7 bases not matched to a gene. This CDR3 comprises 19 residues. The CDR3 reads CASSLGLAGGRAGANVLTF. The DNA of the CDR3 is TGTGCCAGCAGCCTAGGACTAGCGGGAGGGAGAGCTGGGGCCAACGTCCTGACTTTC.

The chain joins TRBV5-1 to TRBJ2-3, with 11 bases matching TRBD2. From germline, CDR1 is SGHRS and CDR2 YFSETQ. The CDR3 contains 16 residues. Trimming removed 3 bases from V and 4 bases from J; junction bases left unmatched: 7. The CDR3 bases are TGCGCCAGCAGCTCCGGACTAGCGGGCTGGGCAGATACGCAGTATTTT. Protein: CASSSGLAGWADTQYF.

The rearrangement joins TRBV5-1 to TRBJ2-7, with 7 nucleotides matching TRBD2. CDR3 size: 16 residues. Looked up from germline, CDR1 is SGHRS and CDR2 is YFSETQ. The V gene end was trimmed by 0 bases and the J gene end by 1 base; junction bases not matched to a gene: 7. The CDR3 protein is CASSLAPSGESYEQYF. The CDR3 region has the DNA TGCGCCAGCAGCTTGGCTCCCAGCGGGGAGTCCTACGAGCAGTACTTC.

The genes are TRBV30 and TRBJ1-5; D unresolved. The length of the CDR3 is 13 residues. Germline values: CDR1 GTSNPN, CDR2 SVGIG (reference sequence). Trimming removed 2 bases at V and 7 bases at J, with 12 bases between. The CDR3 reads CAWSMSVEQPQHF. The CDR3 DNA is TGTGCCTGGAGTATGAGTGTCGAGCAGCCCCAGCATTTT.

The chain joins TRBV5-1 to TRBJ2-5; 13 bases are shared with TRBD2. The J call is uncertain, as TRBJ2-7 better fits the DNA end. The germline CDR1 and CDR2 sequences are SGHRS and YFSETQ. The CDR3 spans 16 residues. As DNA, the CDR3 is TGCGCCAGCAGCTCAAGGACTAGCGGGAGTTATAGCGAGCAGTACTTC. As protein: CASSSRTSGSYSEQYF.

The rearrangement uses TRBV4-2 and TRBJ1-4; TRBD1 matches at 8 bases. After removal of 4 bases from V and 7 bases from J, the junction contained 11 bases not matched to a gene. The V gene's germline CDR1 is LGHNA and CDR2 YNFKEQ. The CDR3 sequence is 16 residues long. CDR3 protein: CASSPPFRGPVEKLFF. Here the CDR3 DNA reads TGTGCCAGCAGCCCCCCCTTCAGGGGGCCGGTTGAAAAACTGTTTTTT.

The chain uses TRBV10-3 and TRBJ1-5; D unresolved. This CDR3 region has 13 residues. Looked up from germline, CDR1 is ENHRY and CDR2 is SYGVKD. V shed 10 bases and J shed 0 bases, with 10 bases lying between them. In DNA form, the CDR3 reads TGTGCCACCTCTCAGAATAGCAATCAGCCCCAGCATTTT. Amino acids: CATSQNSNQPQHF.

The chain uses TRBV7-9 and TRBJ2-1, with TRBD2 matching 7 bases. The V gene end was trimmed by 3 bases and the J gene end by 5 bases; junction bases not matched to a gene: 7. The CDR3 extends over 15 amino acids. Germline CDR1 SEHNR, CDR2 FQNEAQ (reference sequence). The CDR3: CASSFSTSQHNEQFF. The CDR3 DNA is TGTGCCAGCAGCTTCTCGACTAGCCAGCACAATGAGCAGTTCTTC. Based on the CDR3 plus reference TRBV7-9 and TRBJ2-1, the full variable domain is DTGVSQNPRHKITKRGQNVTFRCDPISEHNRLYWYRQTLGQGPEFLTYFQNEAQLEKSRLLSDRFSAERPKGSFSTLEIQRTEQGDSAMYLCASSFSTSQHNEQFFGPGTRLTVL.

The chain employs TRBV5-1 and TRBJ1-2; 8 bases map to TRBD1. The CDR3 has 19 residues. V lost 2 bases, J lost 0 bases, and 15 bases stayed unmatched. The germline gives CDR1 SGHRS, CDR2 YFSETQ. In DNA, the CDR3 is TGCGCCAGCAGCTTACTCTCCGGAGACAGGGGCCATTCTAACTATGGCTACACCTTC. Its translation: CASSLLSGDRGHSNYGYTF.

This chain links TRBV4-2 with TRBJ1-3; D gene uncertain. Trimming pared 3 bases from V and 1 base from J, leaving 19 bases between. The germline V gene has CDR1 LGHNA and CDR2 YNFKEQ. CDR3 size: 18 residues. The CDR3 is CASSHIPSAYPSGNTIYF. The DNA of the CDR3 is TGTGCCAGCAGCCATATACCCTCAGCTTATCCTTCTGGAAACACCATATATTTT.

As regards this clone: Germline and junction disagree at one end, which may indicate a read error. The V and J genes are TRBV7-9 and TRBJ2-3, with 8 bases aligning to TRBD2. The CDR3 is 13 residues long. Germline assignment: CDR1 SEHNR and CDR2 FQNEAQ (reference sequence). DNA for the CDR3: TGTGCCAGCAGCTTATTGACCGGGGGACTAGGGGACTTT. It is translated as CASSLLTGGLGDF. The full variable domain, completed using reference TRBV7-9 and TRBJ2-3, is DTGVSQNPRHKITKRGQNVTFRCDPISEHNRLYWYRQTLGQGPEFLTYFQNEAQLEKSRLLSDRFSAERPKGSFSTLEIQRTEQGDSAMYLCASSLLTGGLGDFGPGTRLTVL.

This clone was detected only once. This sequence joins TRBV7-9 and TRBJ2-1; 8 bases align to TRBD2. Germline lookup yields CDR1 SEHNR and CDR2 FQNEAQ (reference sequence). The CDR3 runs to 15 residues. V was pared by 7 bases and J by 0 bases, with 5 bases of the junction left unmatched. CDR3 sequence: CASTVSGSSYNEQFF. In DNA form, the CDR3 reads TGTGCCAGCACCGTAAGCGGGAGCTCCTACAATGAGCAGTTCTTC.

This chain uses TRBV10-3 with TRBJ2-3; 7 positions match TRBD2. Germline values: CDR1 ENHRY, CDR2 SYGVKD. Losses at the gene ends were 6 bases for V and 3 bases for J; bases not matched to a gene: 9. The CDR3 covers 15 residues. In nucleotides, the CDR3 is TGTGCCATCAGCAGGTGGGGGGAGGGAACAGATACGCAGTATTTT. Encoded protein: CAISRWGEGTDTQYF.

The rearrangement links TRBV10-2 to TRBJ2-1; D unclear. Germline assignment: CDR1 WSHSY and CDR2 SAAADI. Trimming removed 9 bases from V and 2 bases from J, with 5 bases in between. The CDR3 consists of 11 residues. The CDR3 protein is CASLAYNEQFF. The CDR3 DNA reads as TGCGCCAGTCTAGCCTACAATGAGCAGTTCTTC.

The J gene is TRBJ2-6, the V gene TRBV13; D may be TRBD1 (6 bases). Deletions cut 7 bases from V and 4 bases from J, with 20 bases between. The CDR3 runs 17 residues. Germline loops: CDR1 PRHDT, CDR2 FYEKMQ (reference sequence). The CDR3 sequence is CASNILLGANGANVLTF. CDR3 DNA sequence: TGTGCCAGCAATATACTCCTGGGGGCGAACGGGGCCAACGTCCTGACTTTC.

The chain recombines TRBV7-8 with TRBJ2-1, with a tentative D call TRBD2 (7 bases). Germline loops: CDR1 SGHVS, CDR2 FQNEAQ. V was cut by 2 bases and J by 2 bases, with 13 bases left in between. The CDR3 has 16 residues. The CDR3 bases are TGTGCCAGCAGCTTAAGGGGCGGGGGCCCCTACAATGAGCAGTTCTTC. This gives the protein CASSLRGGGPYNEQFF.

Comment on this clone: Other nucleotide sequences from this sample produce the same CDR3. This chain joins TRBV18 and TRBJ2-3; D is undetermined. Germline values: CDR1 KGHSH, CDR2 LQKENI. This CDR3 comprises 12 residues. V lost 3 bases, J lost 2 bases, and 3 bases lay in between. The CDR3 reads CASSPSTDTQYF. For the CDR3, the DNA is TGTGCCAGCTCACCCTCCACAGATACGCAGTATTTT.

This clone occurred a few times. The CDR3 is CASSTSGRYNEQFF. DNA of the CDR3: TGTGCCAGCAGCACTAGCGGGAGATACAATGAGCAGTTCTTC. This chain uses TRBV2 with TRBJ2-1; 11 nucleotides line up with TRBD2. CDR1 and CDR2 (germline): SNHLY, FYNNEI. V shed 6 bases and J 4 bases; nucleotides not matched to a gene: 2. The CDR3 has 14 residues.

The chain is built from TRBV5-5 and TRBJ2-7; D remains unclear. V lost 3 bases and J lost 2, with 15 bases in between. CDR3 length: 15 residues. Germline-derived CDR1 and CDR2 are SGHKS and YYEKEE (reference sequence). The DNA for the CDR3 is TGTGCCAGCAGCTATAACGAACTAACTGCCTACGAGCAGTACTTC. Protein product: CASSYNELTAYEQYF.

The chain joins TRBV28 to TRBJ2-3; D gene unclear. Germline V lookup: CDR1 MDHEN, CDR2 SYDVKM. The CDR3 is made up of 13 amino acids. V lost 5 bases and J 2 bases, leaving 8 bases between the germline ends. CDR3 amino acids: CASSPQLTDTQYF. The CDR3 coding sequence is TGTGCCAGCAGTCCCCAACTCACAGATACGCAGTATTTT.

The rearrangement links TRBV7-8 to TRBJ1-6; D gene uncertain. Germline CDR1 reads SGHVS; CDR2 reads FQNEAQ. V shed 1 base and J shed 7 bases, with 8 bases lying between them. The CDR3 totals 14 residues. CDR3 DNA: TGTGCCAGCAGCTTAGGGAGGAACAATTCACCCCTCCACTTT. Encoded protein: CASSLGRNNSPLHF.